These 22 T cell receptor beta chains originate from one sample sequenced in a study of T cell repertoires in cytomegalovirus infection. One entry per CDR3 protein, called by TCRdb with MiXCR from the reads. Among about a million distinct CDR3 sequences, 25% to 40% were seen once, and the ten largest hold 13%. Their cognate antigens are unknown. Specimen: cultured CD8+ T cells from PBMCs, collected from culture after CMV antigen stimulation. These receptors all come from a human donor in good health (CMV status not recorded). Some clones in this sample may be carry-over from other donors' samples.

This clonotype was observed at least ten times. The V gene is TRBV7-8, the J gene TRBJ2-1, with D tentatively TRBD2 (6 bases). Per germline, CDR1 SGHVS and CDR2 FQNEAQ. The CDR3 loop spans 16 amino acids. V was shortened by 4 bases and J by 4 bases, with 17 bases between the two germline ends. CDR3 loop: CASSSPGDHVYNEQFF. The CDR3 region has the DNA TGTGCCAGCAGCTCCCCGGGGGACCATGTATACAATGAGCAGTTCTTC. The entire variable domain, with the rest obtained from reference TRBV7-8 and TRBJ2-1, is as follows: GAGVSQSPRYKVAKRGQDVALRCDPISGHVSLFWYQQALGQGPEFLTYFQNEAQLDKSGLPSDRFFAERPEGSVSTLKIQRTQQEDSAVYLCASSSPGDHVYNEQFFGPGTRLTVL.

CDR3 in amino acids: CASSQPGQGIEQYF. The CDR3 bases are TGTGCCAGCAGCCAGCCGGGACAGGGAATCGAGCAGTACTTC. The genes are TRBV7-9 and TRBJ2-7; 9 nucleotides agree with TRBD1. V trimming: 5 bases; J trimming: 6 bases; junction bases outside the gene matches: 8. The CDR3 consists of 14 residues. CDR1 and CDR2 from the germline V gene are SEHNR and FQNEAQ (reference sequence).

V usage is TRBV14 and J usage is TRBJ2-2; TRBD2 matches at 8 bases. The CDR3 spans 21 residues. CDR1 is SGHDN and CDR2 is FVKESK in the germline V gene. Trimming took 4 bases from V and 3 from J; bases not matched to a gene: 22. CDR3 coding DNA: TGTGCCAGCAGCCCGATTGCCCCGGATGGACTAGCCCAGTTTTACACCGGGGAGCTGTTTTTT. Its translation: CASSPIAPDGLAQFYTGELFF.

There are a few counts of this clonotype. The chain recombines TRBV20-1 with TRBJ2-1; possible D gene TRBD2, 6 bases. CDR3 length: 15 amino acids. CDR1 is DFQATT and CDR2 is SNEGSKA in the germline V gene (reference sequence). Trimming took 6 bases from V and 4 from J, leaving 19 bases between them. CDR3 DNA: TGCAGTGCCCAACCCTGGCGGGGTCCTTACAATGAGCAGTTCTTC. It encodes CSAQPWRGPYNEQFF.

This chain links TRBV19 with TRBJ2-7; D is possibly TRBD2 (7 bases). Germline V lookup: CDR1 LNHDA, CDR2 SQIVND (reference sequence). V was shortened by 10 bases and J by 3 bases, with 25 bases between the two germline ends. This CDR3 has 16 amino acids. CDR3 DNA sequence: TGTGCCACCCCCGGGAGGAGCAGGGGACCTTGCTACGAGCAGTACTTC. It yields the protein CATPGRSRGPCYEQYF.

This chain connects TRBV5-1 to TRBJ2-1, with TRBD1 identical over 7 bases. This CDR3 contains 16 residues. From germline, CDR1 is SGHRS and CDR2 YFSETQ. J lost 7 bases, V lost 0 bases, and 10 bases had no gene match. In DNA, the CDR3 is TGCGCCAGCAGCTTGGGAGAGGGGGCGACTTGGAATGAGCAGTTCTTC. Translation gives CASSLGEGATWNEQFF.

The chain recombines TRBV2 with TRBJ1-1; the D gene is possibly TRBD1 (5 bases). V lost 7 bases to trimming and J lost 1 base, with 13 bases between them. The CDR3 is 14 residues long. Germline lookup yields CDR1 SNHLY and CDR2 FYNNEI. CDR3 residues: CASTGTFENTEAFF. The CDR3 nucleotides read TGTGCCAGCACGGGGACCTTCGAGAACACTGAAGCTTTCTTT.

CDR3 amino acids: CASSQDLTPGTEAFF. In DNA form, the CDR3 reads TGCGCCAGCAGCCAAGATCTGACCCCGGGGACTGAAGCTTTCTTT. The genes are TRBV4-1 and TRBJ1-1; D is unclear. Trimming stripped 0 bases from V and 5 bases from J, with 13 bases between. From germline, CDR1 is MGHRA and CDR2 YSYEKL. The CDR3 has 15 amino acids.

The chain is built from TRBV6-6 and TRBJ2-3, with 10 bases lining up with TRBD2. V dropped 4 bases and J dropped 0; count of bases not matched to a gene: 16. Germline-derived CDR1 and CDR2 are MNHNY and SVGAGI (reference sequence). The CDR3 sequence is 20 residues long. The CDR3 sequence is CASSSWLAGEYQSSTDTQYF. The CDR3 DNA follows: TGTGCCAGCAGTTCTTGGCTAGCGGGGGAGTACCAATCTAGCACAGATACGCAGTATTTT.

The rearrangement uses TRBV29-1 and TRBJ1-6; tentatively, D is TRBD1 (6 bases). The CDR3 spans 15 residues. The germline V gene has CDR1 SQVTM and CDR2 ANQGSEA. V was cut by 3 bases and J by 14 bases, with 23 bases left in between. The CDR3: CSVDPTGGLIQSLHF. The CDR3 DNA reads TGCAGCGTTGACCCGACAGGAGGATTAATTCAATCCCTCCACTTT.

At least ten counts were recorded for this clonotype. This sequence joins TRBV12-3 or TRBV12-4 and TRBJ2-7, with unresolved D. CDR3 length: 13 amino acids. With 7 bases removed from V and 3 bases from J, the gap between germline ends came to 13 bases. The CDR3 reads CASTPALLYEQYF. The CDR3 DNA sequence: TGTGCCAGCACCCCCGCTCTTCTCTACGAGCAGTACTTC.

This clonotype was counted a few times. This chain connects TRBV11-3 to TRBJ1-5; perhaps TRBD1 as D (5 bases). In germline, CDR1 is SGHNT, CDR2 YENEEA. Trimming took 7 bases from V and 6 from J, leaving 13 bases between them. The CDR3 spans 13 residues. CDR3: CASTYPGPQPQHF. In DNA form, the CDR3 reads TGTGCCAGCACGTACCCGGGGCCTCAGCCCCAGCATTTT.

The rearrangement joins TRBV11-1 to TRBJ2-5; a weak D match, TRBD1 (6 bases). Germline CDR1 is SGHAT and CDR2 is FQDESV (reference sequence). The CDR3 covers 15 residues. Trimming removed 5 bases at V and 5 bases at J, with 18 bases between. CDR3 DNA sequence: TGTGCCAGCAGCCCCCCCGACAGGTTCCAGGAGACCCAGTACTTC. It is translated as CASSPPDRFQETQYF.

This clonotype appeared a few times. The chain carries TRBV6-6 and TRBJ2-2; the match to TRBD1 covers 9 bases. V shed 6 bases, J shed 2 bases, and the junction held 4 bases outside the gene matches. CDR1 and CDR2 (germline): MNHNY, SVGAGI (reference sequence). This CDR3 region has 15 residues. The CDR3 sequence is CASRKDRGNTGELFF. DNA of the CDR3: TGTGCCAGCAGGAAGGACAGGGGTAACACCGGGGAGCTGTTTTTT.

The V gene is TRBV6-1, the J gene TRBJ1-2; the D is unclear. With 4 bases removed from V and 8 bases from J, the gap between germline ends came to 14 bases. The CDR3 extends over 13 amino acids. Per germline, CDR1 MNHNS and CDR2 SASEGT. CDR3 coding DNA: TGTGCCAGCAGTGGGCCCGGGGTTGACGGCTACACCTTC. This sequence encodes CASSGPGVDGYTF.

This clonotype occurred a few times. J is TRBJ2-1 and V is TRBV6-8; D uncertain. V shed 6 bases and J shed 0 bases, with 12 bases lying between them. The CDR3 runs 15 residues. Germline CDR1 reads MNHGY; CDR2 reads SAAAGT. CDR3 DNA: TGTGCCAGCAGGCCTGACTTGAGCTCCTACAATGAGCAGTTCTTC. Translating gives CASRPDLSSYNEQFF.

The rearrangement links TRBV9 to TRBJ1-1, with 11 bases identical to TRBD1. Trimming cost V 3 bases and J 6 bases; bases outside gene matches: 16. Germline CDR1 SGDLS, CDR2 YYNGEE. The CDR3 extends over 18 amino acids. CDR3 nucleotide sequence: TGTGCCAGCAGCGGACCTCAGGACAGGGGGCGGATTTTGGCTGAAGCTTTCTTT. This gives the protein CASSGPQDRGRILAEAFF. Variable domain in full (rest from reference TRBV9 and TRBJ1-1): DSGVTQTPKHLITATGQRVTLRCSPRSGDLSVYWYQQSLDQGLQFLIQYYNGEERAKGNILERFSAQQFPDLHSELNLSSLELGDSALYFCASSGPQDRGRILAEAFFGQGTRLTVV.

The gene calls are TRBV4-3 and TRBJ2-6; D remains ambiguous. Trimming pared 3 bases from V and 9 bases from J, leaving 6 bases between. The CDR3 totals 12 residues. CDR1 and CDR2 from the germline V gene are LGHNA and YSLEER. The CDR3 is CASSQGFNVLTF. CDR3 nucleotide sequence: TGCGCCAGCAGCCAGGGGTTCAACGTCCTGACTTTC.

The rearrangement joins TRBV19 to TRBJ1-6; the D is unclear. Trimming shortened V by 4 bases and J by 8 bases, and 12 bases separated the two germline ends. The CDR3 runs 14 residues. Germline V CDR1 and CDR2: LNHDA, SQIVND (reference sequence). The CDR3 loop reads CASSRGEWYSPLHF. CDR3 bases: TGTGCCAGTAGTAGGGGTGAGTGGTATTCACCCCTCCACTTT.

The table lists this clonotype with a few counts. CDR3 loop: CASSPGQGPNQPQHF. The DNA of the CDR3 is TGTGCCAGCAGCCCCGGACAGGGCCCCAATCAGCCCCAGCATTTT. The chain combines TRBV7-6 with TRBJ1-5; 8 bases align to TRBD1. CDR1 and CDR2 from the germline V gene are SGHVS and FNYEAQ. The junction had 6 bases not matched to a gene; V was cut back by 5 bases and J by 3 bases. The CDR3 consists of 15 residues.

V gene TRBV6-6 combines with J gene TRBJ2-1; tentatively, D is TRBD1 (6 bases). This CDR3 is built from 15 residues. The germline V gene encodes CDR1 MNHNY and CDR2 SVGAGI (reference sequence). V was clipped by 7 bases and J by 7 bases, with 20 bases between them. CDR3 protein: CASNQPRGQGNEQFF. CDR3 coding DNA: TGTGCCAGCAACCAACCCAGGGGTCAGGGTAATGAGCAGTTCTTC.

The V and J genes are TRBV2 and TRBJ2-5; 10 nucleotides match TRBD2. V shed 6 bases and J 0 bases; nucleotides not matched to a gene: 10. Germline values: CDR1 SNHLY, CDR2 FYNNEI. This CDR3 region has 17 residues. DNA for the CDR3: TGTGCCAGCAGCACGGGCCAGCGGGGGGGCTACCAAGAGACCCAGTACTTC. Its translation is CASSTGQRGGYQETQYF. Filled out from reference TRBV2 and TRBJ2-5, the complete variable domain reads EPEVTQTPSHQVTQMGQEVILRCVPISNHLYFYWYRQILGQKVEFLVSFYNNEISEKSEIFDDQFSVERPDGSNFTLKIRSTKLEDSAMYFCASSTGQRGGYQETQYFGPGTRLLVL.